This T cell receptor beta chain originates from a study of pediatric ulcerative colitis. Sequencing was at survey level. Samples were sequenced at Survey level, maximum 500,000 reads. Method: immunoSEQ multiplex PCR; TCRdb's copy keeps in-frame clones and lacks some. Among 30,000 to 40,000 clones listed, roughly 77% were seen once. Study-wide results and limits: Acute severe colitis showed lower rectal diversity from clonal expansions.

During colonoscopy, one to two rectal pinch biopsies were collected. In the case of this clone: Antigen: not known.

This receptor was taken from a boy between 10 and 17 years old with mild ulcerative colitis. Source material: gut tissue.

The CDR3 sequence: CASSGLAGADNEQFF. CDR3 nucleotides: TGTGCCAGCAGTGGACTAGCGGGGGCAGACAATGAGCAGTTCTTC. The chain carries TRBV6-1 and TRBJ2-1, with 12 bases identical to TRBD2. This CDR3 has 15 residues. The germline CDR1 and CDR2 sequences are MNHNS and SASEGT. Trimming removed 4 bases from V and 5 bases from J; junction bases left unmatched: 3.